These 8 T cell receptor beta chains came from one sample sequenced in a study of cytomegalovirus exposure and HLA in healthy donors. PCR employed 60 Vbeta and 13 Jbeta primers. TCRdb keeps only in-frame clones here, not all; method: immunoSEQ multiplex PCR. This sample lists about 190,000 clones; its ten largest clones have 6.5%. The sequencing input was PBMCs. These receptors were collected from a man aged 25-45 years in good health and CMV-seronegative.

The chain uses TRBV14 and TRBJ2-3, with 9 bases that match TRBD2. V lost 4 bases and J lost 5; bases outside the gene matches: 13. Germline V gene sequence: CDR1 SGHDN, CDR2 FVKESK. This CDR3 has 17 amino acids. CDR3 in amino acids: CASSPTPGGGARDTQYF. DNA for the CDR3: TGTGCCAGCAGCCCCACCCCTGGCGGGGGGGCGAGAGATACGCAGTATTTT.

The chain uses TRBV30 and TRBJ1-5, with 7 bases fitting TRBD1. The ends lost 1 base at V and 2 bases at J; junction bases unmatched: 2. This CDR3 comprises 14 residues. CDR1 is GTSNPN, CDR2 SVGIG, per germline (reference sequence). For the CDR3, the DNA is TGTGCCTGGAGTGAGGGGGCCGGCAATCAGCCCCAGCATTTT. Protein product: CAWSEGAGNQPQHF.

The chain links TRBV11-3 to TRBJ2-1, with TRBD1 identical over 9 bases. Trimming at V came to 2 bases and at J to 6 bases, leaving 8 bases not matched to a gene. The germline CDR1 and CDR2 sequences are SGHNT and YENEEA. The CDR3 has 16 residues. CDR3 DNA sequence: TGTGCCAGCAGCTTATTGGGGGGACAGGGTCGCAATGAGCAGTTCTTC. Its translation is CASSLLGGQGRNEQFF.

The V call is TRBV10-2, the J call TRBJ2-7, with 7 nucleotides matching TRBD2. Germline CDR1 reads WSHSY; CDR2 reads SAAADI. The V and J ends lost 6 bases and 2 bases, in that order; junction bases with no gene match: 10. This CDR3 has 15 amino acids. In nucleotides, the CDR3 is TGCGCCAGCAGCCGGGGGGAGGGGTTTCCCTACGAGCAGTACTTC. Translating it yields CASSRGEGFPYEQYF.

This chain connects TRBV9 to TRBJ2-5, with TRBD2 matching over 10 bases. Germline V lookup: CDR1 SGDLS, CDR2 YYNGEE. V lost 0 bases, J lost 11 bases, and 10 bases stayed unmatched. This CDR3 has 15 residues. The DNA for the CDR3 is TGTGCCAGCAGCGTAGGGGGGACTAGCGTTAGCCAGCAGTACTTC. It yields the protein CASSVGGTSVSQQYF.

The chain combines TRBV30 with TRBJ1-1; 8 positions agree with TRBD1. CDR1 and CDR2 from the germline V gene are GTSNPN and SVGIG (reference sequence). V shed 2 bases and J 2 bases; nucleotides not matched to a gene: 13. The CDR3 totals 17 residues. CDR3 nucleotide sequence: TGTGCCTGGAGTCATTGGCAGGGGGCGATTGAAAACACTGAAGCTTTCTTT. This codes for CAWSHWQGAIENTEAFF.

The chain has TRBV4-3 and TRBJ1-3, with a possible D match to TRBD1 (6 bases). There are 15 residues in the CDR3. Germline V CDR1 and CDR2: LGHNA, YSLEER. Trimming took off 0 bases at V and 10 bases at J, with 16 bases between the two ends. CDR3 in DNA: TGCGCCAGCAGCCAAGAAGCGGGGGGGCTTTTGACCATATATTTT. Protein: CASSQEAGGLLTIYF.

The rearrangement links TRBV7-2 to TRBJ2-5; D is uncertain. V lost 3 bases, J lost 1 base, and 6 bases lay in between. CDR3 length equals 13 residues. Germline V gene sequence: CDR1 SGHTA, CDR2 FQGNSA. In nucleotides, the CDR3 is TGTGCCAGCAGCTTGACTCCCCAAGAGACCCAGTACTTC. Translated: CASSLTPQETQYF.